This record covers a single TCR beta chain. Germline V gene sequence: CDR1 LNHDA, CDR2 SQIVND (reference sequence). Trimming stripped 3 bases from V and 8 bases from J, with 10 bases between. CDR3 length equals 12 residues. The data were taken from a study of chemoradiotherapy in HPV16-positive cancers. Only in-frame clones appear in the TCRdb table, and some are missing; sequencing was by immunoSEQ multiplex PCR. The sample has tens of thousands of clones; roughly 86% are singletons. V and J are TRBV19 and TRBJ1-2, with a tentative D call TRBD1 (6 bases). The receptor's source is a human donor with HPV-associated anogenital cancer. The source was blood, collected from a patient who underwent chemoradiotherapy. The CDR3: CASSIRDIGYTF. CDR3 nucleotides: TGTGCCAGTAGTATCCGGGACATAGGCTACACCTTC.